This T cell receptor beta chain appears in the sequencing data of a study of identical twins. This clonotype was observed a few times. TCRdb reprocessed the 5' RACE reads via MiXCR and lists one record per CDR3 protein. Of approximately 490,000 distinct CDR3 sequences in the sample, about 22% are singletons; the top ten hold 0.45% to 0.5%. These data were also filed under a second study, of yellow fever vaccine responses in identical twins.

The sequence came from a woman between 18 and 29 years old in good health. The sequencing sample was made of CD4+ T cells sorted from blood.

As DNA, the CDR3 is TGCGCCAGCAGCCAAGTGGGGGTTTCCAAAAACATTCAGTACTTC. Its translation is CASSQVGVSKNIQYF. The chain carries TRBV4-1 and TRBJ2-4; either TRBD1 or TRBD2 may supply D (5 bases each). The CDR3 totals 15 residues. Germline-derived CDR1 and CDR2 are MGHRA and YSYEKL. Deletions cut 1 base from V and 2 bases from J, with 9 bases between.